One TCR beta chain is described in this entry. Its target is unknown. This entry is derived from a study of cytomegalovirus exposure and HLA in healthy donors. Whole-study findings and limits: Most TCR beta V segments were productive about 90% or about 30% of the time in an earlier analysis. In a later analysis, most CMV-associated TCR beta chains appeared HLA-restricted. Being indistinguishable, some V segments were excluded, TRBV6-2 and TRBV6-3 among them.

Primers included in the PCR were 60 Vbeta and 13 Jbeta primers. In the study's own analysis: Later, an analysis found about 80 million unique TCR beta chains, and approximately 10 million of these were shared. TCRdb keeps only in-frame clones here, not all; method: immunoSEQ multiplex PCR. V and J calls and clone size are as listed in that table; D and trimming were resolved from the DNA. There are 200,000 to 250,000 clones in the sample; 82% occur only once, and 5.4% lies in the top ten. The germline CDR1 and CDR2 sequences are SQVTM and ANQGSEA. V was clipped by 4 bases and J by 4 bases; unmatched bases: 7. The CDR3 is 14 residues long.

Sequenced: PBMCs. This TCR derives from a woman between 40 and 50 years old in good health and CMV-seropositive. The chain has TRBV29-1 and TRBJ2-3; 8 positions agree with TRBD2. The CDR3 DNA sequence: TGCAGCGTTGTATCCGGGAGGGCGCCAGATACGCAGTATTTT. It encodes CSVVSGRAPDTQYF.